This TCR beta chain is from a study of T-cell memory formation after mild COVID-19. The authors produced TCR alpha and TCR beta cDNA libraries with sample barcodes and UMIs by 5'RACE using constant-segment primers. MiXCR was run by TCRdb on the 5' RACE reads, yielding one entry per CDR3 protein. Among some 46,000 distinct CDR3 sequences listed, 5.5% to 8.5% were seen once. Points from the study as a whole: CD4+ contracting clones lay mainly in CM and EM, CD8+ ones in EMRA. CD4/CD8 balance characterized clones contracting day 15 to 85, and CD4+ skew characterized later expanders.

The CDR3 loop spans 13 amino acids. Unmatched junction bases numbered 10, after V lost 7 bases and J lost 11 bases. With regard to this clonotype: Its antigen is not identified.

The sample comprised PBMCs or a T cell subset sorted from them (not recorded which). The chain links TRBV12-3 or TRBV12-4 to TRBJ1-4; 7 positions match TRBD1. The sequence came from an adult who had mild COVID-19 (a few samples of this study predate the infection). Cell type and time point are not known. CDR3 sequence reads: CASTLRQGIKLFF. The CDR3 coding sequence is TGTGCCAGCACCCTAAGACAGGGTATCAAACTGTTTTTT.